Listed here are 4 T cell receptor beta chains from one sample, sequenced in a study of T-cell reconstitution after alpha-beta-depleted transplantation in children. Unique molecular identifiers were used to barcode this TCRbeta library. In TCRdb, the PCR reads were re-called with MiXCR into one record per CDR3 protein. There are fewer than 700,000 distinct CDR3 sequences in the sample; 23% occur only once, and 12% to 15% lies in the top ten. The sequencing used PBMCs, mostly from graft donor cells, collected 360 days after TCRalphabeta/CD19-depleted stem cell transplant. The receptors derive from a boy in the first two years of life who had a stem cell transplant for acute myeloid leukemia, so the T cells may come from the graft donor.

This chain uses TRBV12-3 or TRBV12-4 with TRBJ2-5; TRBD2 aligns across 9 bases. The CDR3 has 17 residues. V shed 1 base and J 2 bases; nucleotides not matched to a gene: 8. In DNA, the CDR3 is TGTGCCAGCAGTTTAGTTCGGGGTAGCGGGAGACAAGAGACCCAGTACTTC. Translated, it gives CASSLVRGSGRQETQYF.

This clonotype was recorded a few times. The V and J genes are TRBV6-5 and TRBJ1-2; D perhaps matches TRBD1 (5 bases). This CDR3 spans 15 amino acids. V lost 2 bases to trimming and J lost 0 bases, with 10 bases between them. The germline V gene has CDR1 MNHEY and CDR2 SVGAGI. The DNA for the CDR3 is TGTGCCAGCAGTTACGGGACCTTAGCTAACTATGGCTACACCTTC. Protein sequence: CASSYGTLANYGYTF.

This rearrangement joins TRBV21-1 to TRBJ2-7; the table's D gene call, TRBD2, was not cross checked with the DNA. TRBV21-1 counts as a pseudogene. CDR3 size: 15 residues. The CDR3 sequence is CASSSDLRLSYEQYV. Here the CDR3 DNA reads TGTGCCAGCAGCTCGGACTTAAGGCTCTCCTACGAGCAGTACGTC.

The rearrangement uses TRBV21-1 and TRBJ2-7; no check of the table's D call, TRBD1, against the DNA was made. TRBV21-1 is given as a pseudogene. The CDR3 is 16 amino acids. Written as DNA, the CDR3 is TGTGCCAGCAGCACCACAGGTTGCGGGAGCTCCTACGAGCAGTACTTC. This encodes CASSTTGCGSSYEQYF.